This T cell receptor (beta chain) stems from a study of shared clonotypes between healthy human individuals. About the study: Per donor, CD8 memory used one plate, CD8 naive used two, CD4 memory used three and CD4 naive used three.

Only in-frame clones appear in the TCRdb table, and some are missing; sequencing was by immunoSEQ multiplex PCR. Among some 2,400,000 clones, 90% to 97% were seen once, and the ten largest hold 0.1% to 0.15%. V lost 0 bases, J lost 4 bases, and 5 bases stayed unmatched. The CDR3 is 15 amino acids. The V gene's germline CDR1 is MNHEY and CDR2 SMNVEV (reference sequence). Sequenced material: naive CD4+ T cells sorted from blood. Subset reported: CD45RA+ positively selected. The clonotype originates from a man aged 18 to 30 in good health. The chain recombines TRBV27 with TRBJ2-7; 8 bases are a match to TRBD1. This chain's CDR3 is CASSLSPGGGYEQYF. The CDR3 DNA reads TGTGCCAGCAGTTTATCCCCAGGGGGCGGGTACGAGCAGTACTTC.